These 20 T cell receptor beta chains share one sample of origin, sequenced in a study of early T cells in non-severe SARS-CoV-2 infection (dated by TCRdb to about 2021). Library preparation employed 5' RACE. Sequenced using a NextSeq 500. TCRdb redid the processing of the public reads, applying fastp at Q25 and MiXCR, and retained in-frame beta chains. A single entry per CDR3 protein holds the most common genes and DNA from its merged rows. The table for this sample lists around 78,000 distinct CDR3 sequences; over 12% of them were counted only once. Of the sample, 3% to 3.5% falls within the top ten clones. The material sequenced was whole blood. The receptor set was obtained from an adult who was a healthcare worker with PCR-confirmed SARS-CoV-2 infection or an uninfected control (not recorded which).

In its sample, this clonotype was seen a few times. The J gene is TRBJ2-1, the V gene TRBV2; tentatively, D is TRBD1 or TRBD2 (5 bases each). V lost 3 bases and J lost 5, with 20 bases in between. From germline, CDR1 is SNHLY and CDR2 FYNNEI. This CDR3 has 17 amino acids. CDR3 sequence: CASSDGAGPHLNNEQFF. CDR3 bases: TGTGCCAGCAGTGACGGGGCAGGGCCCCATTTAAACAATGAGCAGTTCTTC.

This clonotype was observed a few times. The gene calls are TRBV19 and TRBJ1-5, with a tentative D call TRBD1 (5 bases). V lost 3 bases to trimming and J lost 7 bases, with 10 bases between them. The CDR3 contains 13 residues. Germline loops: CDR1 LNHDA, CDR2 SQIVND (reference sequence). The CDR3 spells CASSIPGTQPQHF. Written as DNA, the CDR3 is TGTGCCAGTAGTATTCCGGGGACGCAGCCCCAGCATTTT.

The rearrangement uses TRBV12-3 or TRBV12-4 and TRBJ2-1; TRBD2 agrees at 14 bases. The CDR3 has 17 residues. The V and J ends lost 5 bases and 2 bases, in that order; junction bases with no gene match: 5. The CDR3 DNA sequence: TGTGCCAGCAGTGAGACTAGCGGGAGGGTCGCCTACAATGAGCAGTTCTTC. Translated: CASSETSGRVAYNEQFF.

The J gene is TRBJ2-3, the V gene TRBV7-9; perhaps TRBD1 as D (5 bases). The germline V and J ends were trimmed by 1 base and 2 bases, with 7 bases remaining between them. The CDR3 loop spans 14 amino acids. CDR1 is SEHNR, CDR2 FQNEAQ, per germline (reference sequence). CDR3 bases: TGTGCCAGCAGCTTAGACAGGTCCACAGATACGCAGTATTTT. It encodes CASSLDRSTDTQYF.

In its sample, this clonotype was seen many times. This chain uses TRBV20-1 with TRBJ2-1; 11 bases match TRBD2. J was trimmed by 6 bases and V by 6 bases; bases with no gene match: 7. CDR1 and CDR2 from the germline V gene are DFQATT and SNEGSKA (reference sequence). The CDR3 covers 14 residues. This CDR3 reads CSAMRGLAANEQFF. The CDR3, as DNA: TGCAGTGCCATGCGGGGACTAGCGGCCAATGAGCAGTTCTTC.

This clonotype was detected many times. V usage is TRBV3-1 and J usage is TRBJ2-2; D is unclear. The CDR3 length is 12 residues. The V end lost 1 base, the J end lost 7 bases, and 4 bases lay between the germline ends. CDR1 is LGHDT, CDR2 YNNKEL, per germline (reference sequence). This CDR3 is CASSQVLGELFF. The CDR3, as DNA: TGTGCCAGCAGCCAAGTTCTCGGGGAGCTGTTTTTT.

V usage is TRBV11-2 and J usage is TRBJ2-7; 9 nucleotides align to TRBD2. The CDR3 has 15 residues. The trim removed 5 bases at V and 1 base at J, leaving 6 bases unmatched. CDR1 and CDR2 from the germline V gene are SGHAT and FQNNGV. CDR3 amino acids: CASSRSGSNSYEQYF. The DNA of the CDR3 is TGTGCCAGCAGCCGTAGCGGGAGTAATTCCTACGAGCAGTACTTC.

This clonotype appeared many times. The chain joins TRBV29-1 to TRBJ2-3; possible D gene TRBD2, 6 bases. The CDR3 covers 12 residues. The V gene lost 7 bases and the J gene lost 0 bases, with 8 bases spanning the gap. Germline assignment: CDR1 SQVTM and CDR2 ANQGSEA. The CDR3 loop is CSGRDSTDTQYF. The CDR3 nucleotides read TGCAGCGGGAGGGACAGCACAGATACGCAGTATTTT.

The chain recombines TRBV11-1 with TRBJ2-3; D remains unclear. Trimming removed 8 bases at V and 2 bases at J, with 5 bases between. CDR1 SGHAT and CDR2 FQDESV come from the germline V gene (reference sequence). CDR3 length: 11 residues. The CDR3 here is CASGLTDTQYF. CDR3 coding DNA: TGTGCCAGCGGCCTCACAGATACGCAGTATTTT.

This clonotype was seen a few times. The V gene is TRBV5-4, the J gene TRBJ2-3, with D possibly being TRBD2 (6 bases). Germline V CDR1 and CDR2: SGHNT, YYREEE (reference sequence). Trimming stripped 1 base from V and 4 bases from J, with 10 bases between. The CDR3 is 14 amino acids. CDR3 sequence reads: CASSLIGGSDTQYF. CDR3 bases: TGTGCCAGCAGCTTGATAGGAGGGTCAGATACGCAGTATTTT.

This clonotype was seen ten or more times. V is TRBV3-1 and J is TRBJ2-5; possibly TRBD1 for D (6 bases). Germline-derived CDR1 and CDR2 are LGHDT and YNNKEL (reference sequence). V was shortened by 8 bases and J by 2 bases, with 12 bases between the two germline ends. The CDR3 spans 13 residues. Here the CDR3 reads CASARTVQETQYF. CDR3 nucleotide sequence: TGTGCCAGCGCTCGGACAGTGCAAGAGACCCAGTACTTC.

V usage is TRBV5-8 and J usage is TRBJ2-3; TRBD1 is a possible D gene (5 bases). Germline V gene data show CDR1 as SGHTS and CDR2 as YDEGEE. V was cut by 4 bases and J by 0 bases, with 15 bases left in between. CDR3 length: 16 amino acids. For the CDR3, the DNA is TGTGCCAGCAGCCCTGCCGCAGGGTTAAGCACAGATACGCAGTATTTT. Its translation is CASSPAAGLSTDTQYF.

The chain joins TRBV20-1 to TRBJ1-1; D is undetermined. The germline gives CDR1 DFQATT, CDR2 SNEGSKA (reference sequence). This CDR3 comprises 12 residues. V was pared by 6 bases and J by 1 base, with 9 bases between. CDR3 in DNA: TGCAGTGCCCCTGACCAGAACACTGAAGCTTTCTTT. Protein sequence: CSAPDQNTEAFF.

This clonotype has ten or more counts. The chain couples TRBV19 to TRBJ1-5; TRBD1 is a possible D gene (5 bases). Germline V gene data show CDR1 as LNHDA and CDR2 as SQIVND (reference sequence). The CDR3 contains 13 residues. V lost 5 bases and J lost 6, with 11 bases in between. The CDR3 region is CASSETRAQPQHF. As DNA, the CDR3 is TGTGCCAGTAGTGAAACCAGGGCTCAGCCCCAGCATTTT.

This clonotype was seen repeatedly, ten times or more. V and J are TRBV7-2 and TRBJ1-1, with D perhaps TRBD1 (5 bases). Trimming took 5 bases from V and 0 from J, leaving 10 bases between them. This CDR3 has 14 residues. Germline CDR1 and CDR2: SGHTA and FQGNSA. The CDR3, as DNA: TGTGCCAGCAGCCTGGGACCCTTGAACACTGAAGCTTTCTTT. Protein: CASSLGPLNTEAFF.

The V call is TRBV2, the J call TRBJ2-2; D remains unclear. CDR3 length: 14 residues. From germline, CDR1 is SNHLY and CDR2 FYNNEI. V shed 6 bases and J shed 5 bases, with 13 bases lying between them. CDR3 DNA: TGTGCCAGCAGAGAACAAGGTGCGACCGGGGAGCTGTTTTTT. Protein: CASREQGATGELFF.

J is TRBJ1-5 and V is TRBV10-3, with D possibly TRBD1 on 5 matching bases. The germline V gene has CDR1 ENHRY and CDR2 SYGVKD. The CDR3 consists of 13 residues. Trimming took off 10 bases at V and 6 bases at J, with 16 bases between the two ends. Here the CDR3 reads CATSGGDSQPQHF. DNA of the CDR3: TGTGCCACCTCCGGGGGAGACAGTCAGCCCCAGCATTTT.

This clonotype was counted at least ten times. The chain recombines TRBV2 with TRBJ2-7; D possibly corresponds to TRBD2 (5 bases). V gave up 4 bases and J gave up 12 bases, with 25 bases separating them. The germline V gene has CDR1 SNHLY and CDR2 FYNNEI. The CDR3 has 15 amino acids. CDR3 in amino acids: CASSGNSVELLSRYF. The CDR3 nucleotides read TGTGCCAGCAGTGGAAATAGCGTTGAACTATTGAGTCGGTACTTC.

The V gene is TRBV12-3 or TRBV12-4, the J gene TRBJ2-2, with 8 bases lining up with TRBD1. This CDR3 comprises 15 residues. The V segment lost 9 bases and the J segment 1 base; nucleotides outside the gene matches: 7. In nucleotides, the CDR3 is TGTGCCAGTTCCTTCGGGACAGGGAACACCGGGGAGCTGTTTTTT. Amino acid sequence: CASSFGTGNTGELFF.

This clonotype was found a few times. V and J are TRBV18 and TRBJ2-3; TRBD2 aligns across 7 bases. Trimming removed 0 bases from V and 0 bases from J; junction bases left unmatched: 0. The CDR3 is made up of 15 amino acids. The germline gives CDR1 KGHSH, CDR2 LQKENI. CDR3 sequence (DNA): TGTGCCAGCTCACCACCTAGCGGGAGCACAGATACGCAGTATTTT. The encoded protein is CASSPPSGSTDTQYF.